These 5 T cell receptor beta chains were all obtained from the same sample, sequenced in a study of CD8+ T cells in alopecia areata. RNA was extracted and reverse transcribed into cDNA as the sequencing template. Data came from immunoSEQ multiplex PCR; TCRdb stores just in-frame clones and leaves some out. In the table there are 220,000 or so clones, 50% to 70% of which are singletons. Sequences were derived from CD4+ T cells sorted from blood, sampled at week 0. These receptors originate from a human donor with alopecia areata.

This clone was picked up one time. The V gene is TRBV9, the J gene TRBJ1-1, with D unresolved. V was trimmed by 3 bases and J by 3 bases, leaving 9 bases between them. This CDR3 contains 13 residues. The germline V gene encodes CDR1 SGDLS and CDR2 YYNGEE. CDR3: CASSGQGDTEAFF. CDR3 DNA: TGTGCCAGCAGCGGACAAGGAGACACTGAAGCTTTCTTT.

The V gene is TRBV2, the J gene TRBJ2-6; TRBD1 is a possible D gene (6 bases). The germline V gene has CDR1 SNHLY and CDR2 FYNNEI. There are 16 residues in the CDR3. Trimming removed 7 bases from V and 0 bases from J, with 13 bases in between. CDR3 region: CASTQGRSSGANVLTF. The CDR3, as DNA: TGTGCCAGCACACAGGGCCGGAGCTCTGGGGCCAACGTCCTGACTTTC.

The gene calls are TRBV15 and TRBJ2-7, with 7 bases fitting TRBD1. The CDR3 has 15 amino acids. The J segment lost 3 bases and the V segment lost 3 bases, leaving 8 bases of the junction unmatched. Germline V CDR1 and CDR2: LNHNV, YYDKDF (reference sequence). The CDR3 region has the DNA TGTGCCACCAGCAGGGGCCCGGGACAGAACTACGAGCAGTACTTC. Protein: CATSRGPGQNYEQYF.

The chain links TRBV28 to TRBJ1-5; no clear D. Germline V gene sequence: CDR1 MDHEN, CDR2 SYDVKM. The V and J ends lost 4 bases and 7 bases respectively, with 14 bases between them. The CDR3 spans 14 residues. CDR3 sequence (DNA): TGTGCCAGCAGTTACGCCACACGAGGGCAGCCCCAGCATTTT. It is translated as CASSYATRGQPQHF.

This clone was seen just once. The rearrangement uses TRBV29-1 and TRBJ1-1, with D uncertain. CDR1 and CDR2 (germline): SQVTM, ANQGSEA. V was cut by 7 bases and J by 0 bases, with 15 bases left in between. The CDR3 has 14 amino acids. The CDR3 DNA sequence: TGCAGCGGGGAGAGAGGCGGAATGAACACTGAAGCTTTCTTT. It translates to CSGERGGMNTEAFF.